The source of this T cell receptor beta chain is a study of sequential checkpoint blockade in melanoma. Germline CDR1 and CDR2: LGHNT and FRNRAP. CDR3 size: 14 residues. V dropped 5 bases and J dropped 3; count of bases not matched to a gene: 3. Method: immunoSEQ multiplex PCR; TCRdb's copy keeps in-frame clones and lacks some. The sample consists of just over 15,000 clones, approximately 80% of them appearing once. The treatment was: randomized to nivolumab then ipilimumab (arm A) or the reverse (arm B). DNA-damaging chemotherapy had not been given to any patient beforehand. This chain uses TRBV12-5 with TRBJ2-1; the match to TRBD2 covers 8 bases. This sequence originates from a human donor with melanoma. This material consisted of CD8+ T cells sorted from blood (inferred from file names), taken from a patient given nivolumab and ipilimumab in sequence. The CDR3 region is CASGHSGIYNEQFF. The CDR3 region has the DNA TGTGCTAGTGGTCATAGCGGGATCTACAATGAGCAGTTCTTC.